This entry lists 2 T cell receptor beta chains sequenced from one sample in a study of cytomegalovirus exposure and HLA in healthy donors. Use of 60 Vbeta and 13 Jbeta primers characterized the PCR. Clones were read by immunoSEQ multiplex PCR, and TCRdb kept only the in-frame ones, dropping some. Found here are some 150,000 clones, about three fifths of them singletons; the top ten hold about 2.9%. Sequenced material: PBMCs. These receptors originate from a woman aged 25-40 years in good health and CMV-seropositive.

This clone was recorded a few times. The chain is built from TRBV9 and TRBJ1-3; the D gene is possibly TRBD1 (5 bases). Looked up from germline, CDR1 is SGDLS and CDR2 is YYNGEE. The CDR3 sequence is 15 residues long. V was pared by 3 bases and J by 2 bases, with 12 bases between. CDR3: CASSAGVGPGNTIYF. CDR3 bases: TGTGCCAGCAGCGCGGGGGTCGGGCCTGGAAACACCATATATTTT.

The chain couples TRBV2 to TRBJ2-4; 7 bases are shared with TRBD2. The V gene's germline CDR1 is SNHLY and CDR2 FYNNEI. CDR3 length: 13 residues. J was trimmed by 7 bases and V by 9 bases; bases with no gene match: 9. CDR3 in DNA: TGTGCCAGATCGTCCGGGACTAATAACATTCAGTACTTC. Amino acids: CARSSGTNNIQYF.